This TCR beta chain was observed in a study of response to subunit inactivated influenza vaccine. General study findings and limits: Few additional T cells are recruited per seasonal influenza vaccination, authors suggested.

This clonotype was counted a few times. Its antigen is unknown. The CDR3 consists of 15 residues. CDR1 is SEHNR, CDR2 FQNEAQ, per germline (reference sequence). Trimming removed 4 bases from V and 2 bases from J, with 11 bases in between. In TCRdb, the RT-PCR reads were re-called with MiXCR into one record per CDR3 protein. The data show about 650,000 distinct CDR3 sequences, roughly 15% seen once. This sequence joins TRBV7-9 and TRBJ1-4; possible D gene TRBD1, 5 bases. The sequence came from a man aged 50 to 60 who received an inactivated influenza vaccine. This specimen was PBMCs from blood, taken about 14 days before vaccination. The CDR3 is CASSWGGDTNEKLFF. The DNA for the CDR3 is TGTGCCAGCAGCTGGGGGGGGGACACTAATGAAAAACTGTTTTTT.